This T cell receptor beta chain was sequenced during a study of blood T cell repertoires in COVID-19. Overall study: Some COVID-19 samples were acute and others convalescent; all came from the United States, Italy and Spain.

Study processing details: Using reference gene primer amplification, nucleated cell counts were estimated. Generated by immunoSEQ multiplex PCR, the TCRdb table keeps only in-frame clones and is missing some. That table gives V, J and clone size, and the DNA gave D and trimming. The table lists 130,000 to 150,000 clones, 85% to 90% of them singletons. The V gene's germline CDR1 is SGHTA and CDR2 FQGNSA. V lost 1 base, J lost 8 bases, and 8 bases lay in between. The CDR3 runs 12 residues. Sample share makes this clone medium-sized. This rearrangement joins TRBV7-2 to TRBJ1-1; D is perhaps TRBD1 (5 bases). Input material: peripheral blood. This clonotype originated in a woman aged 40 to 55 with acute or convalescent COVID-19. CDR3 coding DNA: TGTGCCAGCAGCTTAGGGGGCCCCGAAGCTTTCTTT. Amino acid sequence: CASSLGGPEAFF. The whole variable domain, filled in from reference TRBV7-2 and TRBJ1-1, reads GAGVSQSPSNKVTEKGKDVELRCDPISGHTALYWYRQSLGQGLEFLIYFQGNSAPDKSGLPSDRFSAERTGGSVSTLTIQRTQQEDSAVYLCASSLGGPEAFFGQGTRLTVV.